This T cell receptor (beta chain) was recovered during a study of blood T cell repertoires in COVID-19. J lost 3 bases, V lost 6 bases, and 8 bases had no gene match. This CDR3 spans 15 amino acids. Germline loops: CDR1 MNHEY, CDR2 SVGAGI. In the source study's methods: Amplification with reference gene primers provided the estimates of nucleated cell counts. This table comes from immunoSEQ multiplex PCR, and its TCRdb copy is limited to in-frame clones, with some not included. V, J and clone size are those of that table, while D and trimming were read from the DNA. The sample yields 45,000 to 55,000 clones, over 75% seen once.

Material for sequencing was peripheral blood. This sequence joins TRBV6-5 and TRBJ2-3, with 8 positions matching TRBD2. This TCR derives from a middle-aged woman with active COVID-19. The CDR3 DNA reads TGTGCCAGCAGCCATCTCGGGGGGGGGACAGATACGCAGTATTTT. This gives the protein CASSHLGGGTDTQYF.